A single sample is the source of the 26 T cell receptor beta chains below, sequenced in a study of T cell responses to AZD1222 COVID-19 vaccine (dated by TCRdb to the early 2020s). According to the study, the label for this sample's time point signals: baseline before first vaccination. The label giving this sample's treatment or condition can be read as: meningococcal conjugate vaccine given as trial control. Libraries were made using the immunoSEQ multiplex PCR assay. Entries here come from immuneACCESS through TCRdb and include only in-frame sequences with V and J called. Some clones fail to appear in such tables; in the studies checked, an unresolved V gene covers under half of the shortfall, and the cause of the remainder is unknown. The sample table records 100,000 to 150,000 clones; roughly 88% of these occur just once. 4.4% of the sample comes from the top ten. Material: peripheral blood, obtained on day 0 of MenACWY control vaccination. These receptors all come from an adult in good health.

The CDR3 loop reads CAIRQDGHYGYTF. The CDR3 DNA follows: TGTGCCATCAGACAAGACGGACACTATGGCTACACCTTC. The rearrangement uses TRBV10-3 and TRBJ1-2; D is undetermined. V shed 6 bases and J shed 3 bases, with 11 bases lying between them. Germline CDR1 ENHRY, CDR2 SYGVKD. The CDR3 consists of 13 residues.

In its sample, this clone was seen once. This chain connects TRBV28 to TRBJ2-2, with 7 nucleotides matching TRBD2. The germline gives CDR1 MDHEN, CDR2 SYDVKM. The J segment lost 10 bases and the V segment lost 4 bases, leaving 9 bases of the junction unmatched. The CDR3 extends over 14 amino acids. The CDR3 sequence: CASSSHGREKELFF. The CDR3 DNA sequence: TGTGCCAGCAGTTCCCATGGGCGGGAGAAGGAGCTGTTTTTT.

This clone appeared a single time. This chain joins TRBV18 and TRBJ2-2; 9 bases map to TRBD2. Unmatched junction bases numbered 6, after V lost 4 bases and J lost 3 bases. Germline values: CDR1 KGHSH, CDR2 LQKENI. The CDR3 sequence is 16 residues long. CDR3 amino acids: CASSRRLAGDTGELFF. CDR3 DNA: TGTGCCAGCTCACGGAGATTAGCGGGAGACACCGGGGAGCTGTTTTTT.

J is TRBJ1-2 and V is TRBV21-1; the table calls TRBD1, which could not be checked here. TRBV21-1 counts as a pseudogene. The CDR3 is made up of 16 amino acids. The DNA of the CDR3 is TGTGCCAGCAGCAAATCCCCGGGCCAGACGCAGGGAGGCTACACCTTC. This sequence encodes CASSKSPGQTQGGYTF.

The rearrangement joins TRBV9 to TRBJ1-3, with D tentatively TRBD1 (5 bases). This CDR3 contains 19 residues. Germline V gene lookup returns CDR1 SGDLS and CDR2 YYNGEE. V dropped 1 base and J dropped 0 bases, with 20 bases sitting between them. The CDR3 loop reads CASSVRATGAADSGNTIYF. For the CDR3, the DNA is TGTGCCAGCAGCGTAAGGGCGACCGGGGCAGCAGACTCTGGAAACACCATATATTTT.

This clone was picked up a small number of times. The chain couples TRBV19 to TRBJ1-2, with 7 bases identical to TRBD1. This CDR3 region has 15 residues. The J segment lost 0 bases and the V segment lost 5 bases, leaving 6 bases of the junction unmatched. From germline, CDR1 is LNHDA and CDR2 SQIVND (reference sequence). CDR3 in DNA: TGTGCCAGTAGTTTTGCGACAGGGTCTAACTATGGCTACACCTTC. This encodes CASSFATGSNYGYTF.

This chain joins TRBV5-6 and TRBJ1-2; no firm D call. Germline V gives CDR1 SGHDT, CDR2 YYEEEE. Deletions cut 2 bases from V and 1 base from J, with 6 bases between. The CDR3 has 13 amino acids. CDR3 coding DNA: TGTGCCAGCAGCTTTCGGGGTAACTATGGCTACACCTTC. Translated, it gives CASSFRGNYGYTF.

V gene TRBV23-1 combines with J gene TRBJ2-5; D unresolved. TRBV23-1 is an ORF; its function is uncertain. Trimming cost V 0 bases and J 1 base, with 9 bases left between them. The CDR3 is 15 residues long. The CDR3 region is CASSQSPHLQETQYF. The CDR3 region has the DNA TGCGCCAGCAGTCAATCCCCACACCTCCAAGAGACCCAGTACTTC.

V usage is TRBV15 and J usage is TRBJ2-1; no definite D call. The CDR3 contains 12 residues. The germline V gene has CDR1 LNHNV and CDR2 YYDKDF (reference sequence). V shed 3 bases and J shed 13 bases, with 13 bases lying between them. Here the CDR3 reads CATSSLGVQQFF. The CDR3 DNA is TGTGCCACCAGCAGCCTCGGAGTGCAACAGTTCTTC.

The chain employs TRBV6-4 and TRBJ2-1, with D possibly being TRBD1 (6 bases). The CDR3 length is 16 residues. Germline V gene lookup returns CDR1 MRHNA and CDR2 SNTAGT. V was pared by 6 bases and J by 0 bases, with 15 bases between. CDR3 amino acids: CASSPEGGTSYNEQFF. In DNA, the CDR3 is TGTGCCAGCAGCCCGGAAGGGGGAACCTCCTACAATGAGCAGTTCTTC.

This chain uses TRBV18 with TRBJ1-2; D is unclear. Trimming took off 0 bases at V and 4 bases at J, with 9 bases between the two ends. The germline gives CDR1 KGHSH, CDR2 LQKENI. The CDR3 runs to 14 residues. The CDR3 protein is CASSPPLLGYGYTF. CDR3 bases: TGTGCCAGCTCACCACCGCTTTTAGGCTATGGCTACACCTTC.

The chain combines TRBV21-1 with TRBJ2-7; no DNA check was done on the table's D call, TRBD2. TRBV21-1 constitutes a pseudogene. The CDR3 contains 16 residues. The CDR3 region is CASSAHVAGGPYEQYF. In nucleotides, the CDR3 is TGTGCCAGCAGCGCCCACGTAGCGGGAGGGCCCTACGAGCAGTACTTC.

This clone was seen only a few times. J is TRBJ1-5 and V is TRBV6-4; D gene uncertain. The CDR3 sequence is 13 residues long. From germline, CDR1 is MRHNA and CDR2 SNTAGT. Trimming pared 5 bases from V and 3 bases from J, leaving 8 bases between. CDR3 in amino acids: CASSTTPNQPQHF. The DNA of the CDR3 is TGTGCCAGCAGTACGACCCCCAATCAGCCCCAGCATTTT.

The J gene is TRBJ1-4, the V gene TRBV6-1, with D hard to call. V dropped 3 bases and J dropped 5 bases, with 10 bases sitting between them. Per the germline V gene, CDR1 is MNHNS and CDR2 is SASEGT. The CDR3 is 14 amino acids. This CDR3 is CASSDLGLNEKLFF. CDR3 nucleotides: TGTGCCAGCAGTGATCTGGGGTTGAATGAAAAACTGTTTTTT.

In the case of this clone: The CDR3 end shows no conserved phenylalanine or tryptophan, and so a read error is likely. The DNA is left out, because the CDR3 cannot be placed on it with certainty; the CDR3 is given as TCRdb lists it. The V call is TRBV6-2 or TRBV6-3, the J call TRBJ1-5; the table's D call of TRBD1 was not tested on the DNA. Germline loops: CDR1 MNHEY, CDR2 SVGEGT. The CDR3 contains 12 residues when both ends are counted. This chain's CDR3 is CASSSTSGQSLL.

In DNA form, the CDR3 reads TGTGCCAGCAGGAAGGGACAGAGTTCACCCCTCCACTTT. Translating it yields CASRKGQSSPLHF. The rearrangement uses TRBV7-2 and TRBJ1-6; 7 bases are a match to TRBD1. This CDR3 contains 13 residues. Germline CDR1 and CDR2: SGHTA and FQGNSA. V lost 6 bases, J lost 9 bases, and 5 bases stayed unmatched.

In nucleotides, the CDR3 is TGCGCCAGCAGACTGGACAGACAAGAGACCCAGTACTTC. The encoded protein is CASRLDRQETQYF. The chain recombines TRBV5-1 with TRBJ2-5, with D tentatively TRBD1 (6 bases). Germline V lookup: CDR1 SGHRS, CDR2 YFSETQ. V gave up 5 bases and J gave up 2 bases, with 10 bases separating them. CDR3 size: 13 residues.

The chain combines TRBV7-2 with TRBJ1-5, with a tentative D call TRBD1 (6 bases). V was shortened by 3 bases and J by 5 bases, with 23 bases between the two germline ends. CDR1 is SGHTA and CDR2 is FQGNSA in the germline V gene. CDR3 length equals 18 residues. CDR3 DNA sequence: TGTGCCAGCAGCTTGGTGGCCCCCCCAGCAGGGGCATATCAGCCCCAGCATTTT. Its translation: CASSLVAPPAGAYQPQHF. Full variable domain (rest looked up from reference TRBV7-2 and TRBJ1-5): GAGVSQSPSNKVTEKGKDVELRCDPISGHTALYWYRQSLGQGLEFLIYFQGNSAPDKSGLPSDRFSAERTGGSVSTLTIQRTQQEDSAVYLCASSLVAPPAGAYQPQHFGDGTRLSIL.

The gene calls are TRBV19 and TRBJ2-7; 14 nucleotides match TRBD2. Germline V gene lookup returns CDR1 LNHDA and CDR2 SQIVND (reference sequence). Unmatched junction bases numbered 4, after V lost 6 bases and J lost 3 bases. The CDR3 totals 15 residues. CDR3 DNA: TGTGCCAGTAGGGGACTAGCGGGAGCCCACTACGAGCAGTACTTC. This encodes CASRGLAGAHYEQYF.

The chain uses TRBV18 and TRBJ1-6, with a weak D call TRBD1 (6 bases). CDR3 length: 16 amino acids. With 4 bases removed from V and 10 bases from J, the gap between germline ends came to 20 bases. CDR1 and CDR2 from the germline V gene are KGHSH and LQKENI. The CDR3 loop reads CASSQILGGVDSPLHF. The CDR3 DNA reads as TGTGCCAGCTCACAAATTTTAGGGGGGGTCGACTCACCCCTCCACTTT.

This chain links TRBV7-2 with TRBJ1-2; no firm D call. Trimming took 1 base from V and 3 from J, leaving 12 bases between them. The CDR3 has 15 amino acids. The V gene's germline CDR1 is SGHTA and CDR2 FQGNSA. The CDR3 reads CASSLGRDGYYGYTF. CDR3 DNA: TGTGCCAGCAGCTTAGGTCGCGACGGCTACTATGGCTACACCTTC.

The gene calls are TRBV4-1 and TRBJ1-5; the D gene is possibly TRBD1 (5 bases). CDR3 length: 16 amino acids. CDR1 is MGHRA and CDR2 is YSYEKL in the germline V gene. V was shortened by 2 bases and J by 0 bases, with 11 bases between the two germline ends. In nucleotides, the CDR3 is TGCGCCAGCAGCCAACTGACAGCTTATAGCAATCAGCCCCAGCATTTT. Its protein product is CASSQLTAYSNQPQHF.

The gene calls are TRBV3-1 (or the pseudogene TRBV3-2) and TRBJ2-2; D possibly matches TRBD1 or TRBD2 (6 bases each). Germline V CDR1 and CDR2: LGHDT, YNNKEL (reference sequence). Trimming removed 1 base from V and 0 bases from J, with 9 bases in between. This CDR3 has 16 residues. The CDR3 reads CASSQGGGPNTGELFF. For the CDR3, the DNA is TGTGCCAGCAGCCAAGGTGGGGGGCCGAACACCGGGGAGCTGTTTTTT.

The chain joins TRBV7-8 to TRBJ2-5, with 11 nucleotides matching TRBD2. The CDR3 is 19 amino acids. Per the germline V gene, CDR1 is SGHVS and CDR2 is FQNEAQ. Trimming took 3 bases from V and 1 from J; bases not matched to a gene: 13. CDR3 nucleotides: TGTGCCAGCAGCTTGGAGCTCCCGCTAGCGGGGGGCCCCCAAGAGACCCAGTACTTC. Its translation is CASSLELPLAGGPQETQYF. Supplemented by reference TRBV7-8 and TRBJ2-5, the full variable domain reads GAGVSQSPRYKVAKRGQDVALRCDPISGHVSLFWYQQALGQGPEFLTYFQNEAQLDKSGLPSDRFFAERPEGSVSTLKIQRTQQEDSAVYLCASSLELPLAGGPQETQYFGPGTRLLVL.

The rearrangement links TRBV11-3 to TRBJ2-1; D perhaps matches TRBD2 (6 bases). Trimming cost V 5 bases and J 5 bases, with 16 bases left between them. Per germline, CDR1 SGHNT and CDR2 YENEEA. This CDR3 contains 15 residues. CDR3 sequence: CASSPTSLANNEQFF. The CDR3 nucleotides are TGTGCCAGCAGCCCCACCTCCCTAGCGAACAATGAGCAGTTCTTC.

The DNA for the CDR3 is TGTGCCAGTAGTATTTTTCGGGTACAGGGTTCAAACACCGGGGAGCTGTTTTTT. This sequence encodes CASSIFRVQGSNTGELFF. The chain employs TRBV19 and TRBJ2-2; TRBD1 might be the D (6 bases). The V gene's germline CDR1 is LNHDA and CDR2 SQIVND (reference sequence). V lost 3 bases, J lost 2 bases, and 19 bases lay in between. The CDR3 covers 18 residues. Based on the CDR3 plus reference TRBV19 and TRBJ2-2, the full variable domain is DGGITQSPKYLFRKEGQNVTLSCEQNLNHDAMYWYRQDPGQGLRLIYYSQIVNDFQKGDIAEGYSVSREKKESFPLTVTSAQKNPTAFYLCASSIFRVQGSNTGELFFGEGSRLTVL.